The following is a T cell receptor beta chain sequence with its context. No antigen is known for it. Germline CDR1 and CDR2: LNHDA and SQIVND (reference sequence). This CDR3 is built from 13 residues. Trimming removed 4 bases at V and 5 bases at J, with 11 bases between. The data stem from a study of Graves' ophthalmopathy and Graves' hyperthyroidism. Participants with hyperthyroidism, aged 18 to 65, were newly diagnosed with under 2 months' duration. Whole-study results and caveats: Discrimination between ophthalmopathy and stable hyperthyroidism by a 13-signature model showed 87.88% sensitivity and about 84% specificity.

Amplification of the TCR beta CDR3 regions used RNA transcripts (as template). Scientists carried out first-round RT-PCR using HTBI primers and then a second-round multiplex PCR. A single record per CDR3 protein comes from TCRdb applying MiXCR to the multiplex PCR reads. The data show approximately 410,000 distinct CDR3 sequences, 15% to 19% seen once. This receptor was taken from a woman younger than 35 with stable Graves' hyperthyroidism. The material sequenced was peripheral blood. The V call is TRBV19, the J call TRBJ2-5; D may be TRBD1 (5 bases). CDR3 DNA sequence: TGTGCCAGTAGTAAAGGGGTTAAGGAGACCCAGTACTTC. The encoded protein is CASSKGVKETQYF.